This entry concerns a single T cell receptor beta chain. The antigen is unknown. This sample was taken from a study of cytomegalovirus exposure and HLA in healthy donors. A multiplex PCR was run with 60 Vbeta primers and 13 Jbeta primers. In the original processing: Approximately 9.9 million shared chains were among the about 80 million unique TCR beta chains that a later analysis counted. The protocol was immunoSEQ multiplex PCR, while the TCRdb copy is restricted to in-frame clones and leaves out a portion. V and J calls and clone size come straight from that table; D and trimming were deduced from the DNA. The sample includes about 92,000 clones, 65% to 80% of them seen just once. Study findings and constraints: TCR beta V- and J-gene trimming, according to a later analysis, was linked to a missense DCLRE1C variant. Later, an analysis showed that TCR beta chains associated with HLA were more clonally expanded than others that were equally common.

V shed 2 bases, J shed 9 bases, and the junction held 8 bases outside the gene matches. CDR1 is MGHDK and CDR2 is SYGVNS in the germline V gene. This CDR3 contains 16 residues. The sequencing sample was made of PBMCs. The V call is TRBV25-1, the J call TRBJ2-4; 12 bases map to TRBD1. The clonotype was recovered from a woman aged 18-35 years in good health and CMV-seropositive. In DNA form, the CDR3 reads TGTGCCAGCAGTGAAGGGACAGGGGGCACATCAGGCATTCAGTACTTC. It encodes CASSEGTGGTSGIQYF.